One and the same sample provided the 28 T cell receptor beta chains below, sequenced in a study of T cells in Graves' hyperthyroidism and ophthalmopathy. RNA transcripts were the template for amplifying TCR beta CDR3 regions. HTBI primers were employed in a first-round RT-PCR of the TCR CDR3. TCRdb re-derived calls from the multiplex PCR reads in MiXCR, one entry per CDR3 protein. This sample yields approximately 420,000 distinct CDR3 sequences, of which 14% to 15% are seen a single time; 30% to 35% belongs to the top ten. Sequenced sample: blood. The receptor source for this set is a woman in her 30s with Graves' hyperthyroidism.

This clonotype was observed at least ten times. The J gene is TRBJ2-7, the V gene TRBV7-3, with 8 bases matching TRBD1. The CDR3 extends over 15 amino acids. The V segment lost 2 bases and the J segment 3 bases; nucleotides outside the gene matches: 6. Germline V CDR1 and CDR2: SGHTA, FQGTGA. The CDR3 region has the DNA TGTGCCAGCAGCTTAGGGGCAGGGGGCGTCTACGAGCAGTACTTC. Protein product: CASSLGAGGVYEQYF.

The chain combines TRBV4-1 with TRBJ2-1, with D hard to call. This CDR3 is 12 amino acids long. V dropped 1 base and J dropped 10 bases, with 8 bases sitting between them. Germline CDR1 is MGHRA and CDR2 is YSYEKL. Written as DNA, the CDR3 is TGCGCCAGCAGCCAAGTAAGCAGGGAGCAGTTCTTC. Protein sequence: CASSQVSREQFF.

There are a few counts of this clonotype. This chain connects TRBV6-4 to TRBJ1-6; possibly TRBD1 for D (5 bases). The CDR3 length is 15 residues. Germline V gives CDR1 MRHNA, CDR2 SNTAGT. The CDR3 nucleotides are TGTGCTACATCCAAAGCAGGGACGGATAATTCACCCCTCCACTTT. Amino acids: CATSKAGTDNSPLHF.

This clonotype was seen many times. V gene TRBV4-1 combines with J gene TRBJ1-1, with 10 bases lining up with TRBD1. CDR1 and CDR2 from the germline V gene are MGHRA and YSYEKL. This CDR3 region has 15 residues. V was pared by 0 bases and J by 4 bases, with 2 bases of the junction left unmatched. DNA for the CDR3: TGCGCCAGCAGCCAAGAGGACAGGGGGACCACTGAAGCTTTCTTT. It is translated as CASSQEDRGTTEAFF.

This chain's CDR3 is CASSALGRTDYGYTF. The DNA of the CDR3 is TGTGCCAGCAGTGCCTTGGGGCGGACTGACTATGGCTACACCTTC. V is TRBV6-1 and J is TRBJ1-2, with D perhaps TRBD1 (5 bases). Looked up from germline, CDR1 is MNHNS and CDR2 is SASEGT. The V end lost 4 bases, the J end lost 3 bases, and 15 bases lay between the germline ends. The CDR3 runs to 15 residues.

This clonotype was found many times. The chain recombines TRBV6-1 with TRBJ1-2, with 7 bases aligning to TRBD1. This CDR3 contains 15 residues. Trimming removed 8 bases from V and 4 bases from J; junction bases left unmatched: 13. CDR1 is MNHNS, CDR2 SASEGT, per germline. This CDR3 reads CASCRGGPRGYGYTF. The CDR3 bases are TGTGCCAGCTGTAGAGGGGGCCCTAGAGGCTATGGCTACACCTTC.

Worth noting for this clonotype: One base away lies a much larger clone, so this may be a sequencing read error. The chain carries TRBV20-1 and TRBJ2-1; no firm D call. The end of the DNA is better explained by TRBJ2-7, so the J call may be wrong. Per the germline V gene, CDR1 is DFQATT and CDR2 is SNEGSKA (reference sequence). CDR3 length: 14 residues. CDR3 region: CSARDQELSNEQYF. The CDR3 DNA sequence: TGCAGTGCTAGAGATCAGGAGTTGTCCAATGAGCAGTACTTC.

The chain uses TRBV29-1 and TRBJ1-1; D is perhaps TRBD1 (6 bases). The CDR3 has 12 residues. Between the trimmed V and J ends, which lost 4 bases and 5 bases, there was a span of 11 bases. Germline CDR1 and CDR2: SQVTM and ANQGSEA. The CDR3 sequence: CSVVAQGTEAFF. The CDR3, as DNA: TGCAGCGTTGTTGCCCAGGGGACTGAAGCTTTCTTT.

This clonotype was picked up a small number of times. V and J are TRBV29-1 and TRBJ1-1, with 11 bases matching TRBD1. This CDR3 comprises 12 residues. Trimming cost V 7 bases and J 5 bases; bases outside gene matches: 3. From germline, CDR1 is SQVTM and CDR2 ANQGSEA. CDR3 DNA sequence: TGCAGCGCCGGACAGGGGGCGACTGAAGCTTTCTTT. Its translation is CSAGQGATEAFF.

Ten or more counts support this clonotype. This chain joins TRBV30 and TRBJ2-7; D might be TRBD1 (6 bases). This CDR3 spans 13 amino acids. In germline, CDR1 is GTSNPN, CDR2 SVGIG (reference sequence). V lost 6 bases and J lost 2, with 14 bases in between. CDR3 sequence: CACLRGIPYEQYF. DNA of the CDR3: TGTGCCTGCCTCAGGGGTATTCCCTACGAGCAGTACTTC.

This clonotype was detected ten times or more. V gene TRBV11-2 combines with J gene TRBJ2-1, with 8 bases identical to TRBD1. The CDR3 is 15 amino acids. Germline CDR1 reads SGHAT; CDR2 reads FQNNGV. V gave up 1 base and J gave up 6 bases; unmatched junction bases: 5. DNA of the CDR3: TGTGCCAGCAGCTTAGCAGGGGGCTATGGCAATGAGCAGTTCTTC. Translation: CASSLAGGYGNEQFF.

In its sample, this clonotype was seen many times. V and J are TRBV3-1 and TRBJ2-5, with TRBD2 matching over 9 bases. CDR1 and CDR2 from the germline V gene are LGHDT and YNNKEL (reference sequence). J gave up 4 bases and V 4 bases, and 4 bases lay outside the gene matches. The CDR3 length is 14 residues. The CDR3 coding sequence is TGTGCCAGCAGCCCAGCGGGAGGTTTAGAGACCCAGTACTTC. This codes for CASSPAGGLETQYF.

The chain uses TRBV30 and TRBJ2-7; D gene uncertain. CDR1 is GTSNPN, CDR2 SVGIG, per germline (reference sequence). This CDR3 spans 13 amino acids. Trimming pared 8 bases from V and 7 bases from J, leaving 21 bases between. The CDR3 sequence is CASSFIGVEEQYF. CDR3 nucleotides: TGTGCCAGCAGCTTTATTGGGGTGGAAGAGCAGTACTTC.

A few counts support this clonotype. The gene calls are TRBV20-1 and TRBJ2-1; D not resolved. V was shortened by 5 bases and J by 0 bases, with 11 bases between the two germline ends. The CDR3 runs 14 residues. Germline CDR1 and CDR2: DFQATT and SNEGSKA (reference sequence). CDR3 nucleotides: TGCAGTGCTCCCCCCGGCAGCTCCTACAATGAGCAGTTCTTC. The encoded protein is CSAPPGSSYNEQFF.

The chain recombines TRBV3-1 with TRBJ2-1, with 9 bases that match TRBD2. The CDR3 spans 19 residues. V dropped 4 bases and J dropped 3; count of bases not matched to a gene: 16. The germline V gene has CDR1 LGHDT and CDR2 YNNKEL (reference sequence). CDR3 DNA: TGTGCCAGCAGCCTCTCACCCGGGGCTAGCGGGAATTTCTACAATGAGCAGTTCTTC. Its translation: CASSLSPGASGNFYNEQFF.

This clonotype has more than one count but fewer than ten. The V call is TRBV20-1, the J call TRBJ2-7; TRBD2 agrees at 11 bases. CDR3 size: 17 residues. V lost 3 bases and J lost 7; bases outside the gene matches: 17. The germline V gene encodes CDR1 DFQATT and CDR2 SNEGSKA (reference sequence). The CDR3 nucleotides are TGCAGTGCTAGCGATCTGGAGATAGCGGGAGGGCCCGGGGAGCAGTACTTC. Translated, it gives CSASDLEIAGGPGEQYF.

In its sample, this clonotype was seen a few times. Here the CDR3 reads CASSEYDRVGYGYTF. In DNA, the CDR3 is TGTGCCAGCAGTGAATATGACAGGGTGGGCTATGGCTACACCTTC. J is TRBJ1-2 and V is TRBV25-1; 7 bases agree with TRBD1. Germline V gene data show CDR1 as MGHDK and CDR2 as SYGVNS. The V and J ends lost 0 bases and 4 bases, in that order; junction bases with no gene match: 5. CDR3 length: 15 amino acids.

This clonotype was counted at least ten times. The chain is built from TRBV2 and TRBJ1-1; the D is unclear. Trimming left V 4 bases short and J 1 base short, with 10 bases between. The germline V gene encodes CDR1 SNHLY and CDR2 FYNNEI. CDR3 length: 14 residues. CDR3 protein: CASSGEGKNTEAFF. In nucleotides, the CDR3 is TGTGCCAGCAGTGGTGAAGGGAAGAACACTGAAGCTTTCTTT.

This clonotype occurred many times. V is TRBV28 and J is TRBJ2-2, with 11 nucleotides matching TRBD1. The CDR3 consists of 16 residues. V gave up 7 bases and J gave up 3 bases; unmatched junction bases: 7. Germline V gives CDR1 MDHEN, CDR2 SYDVKM. The CDR3 protein is CASTYRGQGDTGELFF. CDR3 DNA sequence: TGTGCCAGCACGTACCGGGGACAGGGGGACACCGGGGAGCTGTTTTTT.

J is TRBJ2-7 and V is TRBV28, with 7 positions matching TRBD2. The junction had 6 bases not matched to a gene; V was cut back by 3 bases and J by 1 base. The CDR3 spans 15 residues. Germline lookup yields CDR1 MDHEN and CDR2 SYDVKM. CDR3 DNA sequence: TGTGCCAGCAGTTTCCAGCGGGACCCTTCCTACGAGCAGTACTTC. As protein: CASSFQRDPSYEQYF.

The J gene is TRBJ2-3, the V gene TRBV27, with D perhaps matching TRBD1 (6 bases). CDR1 MNHEY and CDR2 SMNVEV come from the germline V gene (reference sequence). This CDR3 comprises 14 residues. V shed 5 bases and J shed 2 bases, with 11 bases lying between them. In DNA form, the CDR3 reads TGTGCCAGCAGTCACCACAGGGACACAGATACGCAGTATTTT. It translates to CASSHHRDTDTQYF.

The chain couples TRBV3-1 to TRBJ2-5; D is unresolved. The germline V gene encodes CDR1 LGHDT and CDR2 YNNKEL (reference sequence). CDR3 length equals 14 residues. Trimming removed 0 bases from V and 3 bases from J, with 8 bases in between. CDR3 amino acids: CASSQDFREETQYF. The CDR3 DNA is TGTGCCAGCAGCCAAGATTTCCGAGAAGAGACCCAGTACTTC.

This clonotype occurred many times. This rearrangement joins TRBV27 to TRBJ1-1, with no clear D. Germline CDR1 reads MNHEY; CDR2 reads SMNVEV (reference sequence). This CDR3 comprises 14 residues. The V and J ends lost 3 bases and 1 base respectively, with 9 bases between them. The CDR3 nucleotides are TGTGCCAGCAGTTTCTTCGGGCAGAACACTGAAGCTTTCTTT. This sequence encodes CASSFFGQNTEAFF.

This clonotype was detected many times. V gene TRBV2 combines with J gene TRBJ1-2, with D perhaps TRBD1 (6 bases). From germline, CDR1 is SNHLY and CDR2 FYNNEI. Trimming cost V 6 bases and J 2 bases, with 10 bases left between them. The CDR3 contains 13 residues. The CDR3: CASREGENYGYTF. The CDR3 bases are TGTGCCAGCAGAGAGGGGGAGAACTATGGCTACACCTTC.

The CDR3 sequence: CASKGAGGDGEQYF. The CDR3 coding sequence is TGTGCCAGCAAGGGAGCGGGGGGAGATGGCGAGCAGTACTTC. V is TRBV28 and J is TRBJ2-7, with 9 nucleotides matching TRBD2. This CDR3 region has 14 residues. Germline V lookup: CDR1 MDHEN, CDR2 SYDVKM. After removal of 7 bases from V and 6 bases from J, the junction contained 10 bases not matched to a gene.

The chain recombines TRBV3-1 with TRBJ2-4; 9 bases line up with TRBD1. CDR1 is LGHDT, CDR2 YNNKEL, per germline (reference sequence). Unmatched junction bases numbered 12, after V lost 4 bases and J lost 8 bases. The CDR3 has 16 amino acids. CDR3 DNA sequence: TGTGCCAGCAGCCTTAGAACCGGGACAGGGACGCACATTCAGTACTTC. The encoded protein is CASSLRTGTGTHIQYF.

J is TRBJ2-5 and V is TRBV5-1, with D possibly TRBD2 on 5 matching bases. Germline V lookup: CDR1 SGHRS, CDR2 YFSETQ. V dropped 2 bases and J dropped 2 bases, with 10 bases sitting between them. This CDR3 comprises 14 residues. CDR3 bases: TGCGCCAGCAGCTTCGGCGGGCGTCAAGAGACCCAGTACTTC. It is translated as CASSFGGRQETQYF.

This clonotype was seen ten or more times. The V call is TRBV6-1, the J call TRBJ2-1; 7 positions match TRBD1. Germline lookup yields CDR1 MNHNS and CDR2 SASEGT. The J segment lost 0 bases and the V segment lost 5 bases, leaving 4 bases of the junction unmatched. CDR3 size: 15 residues. CDR3 residues: CASSRQGPSYNEQFF. CDR3 coding DNA: TGTGCCAGCAGTAGACAGGGACCCTCCTACAATGAGCAGTTCTTC.